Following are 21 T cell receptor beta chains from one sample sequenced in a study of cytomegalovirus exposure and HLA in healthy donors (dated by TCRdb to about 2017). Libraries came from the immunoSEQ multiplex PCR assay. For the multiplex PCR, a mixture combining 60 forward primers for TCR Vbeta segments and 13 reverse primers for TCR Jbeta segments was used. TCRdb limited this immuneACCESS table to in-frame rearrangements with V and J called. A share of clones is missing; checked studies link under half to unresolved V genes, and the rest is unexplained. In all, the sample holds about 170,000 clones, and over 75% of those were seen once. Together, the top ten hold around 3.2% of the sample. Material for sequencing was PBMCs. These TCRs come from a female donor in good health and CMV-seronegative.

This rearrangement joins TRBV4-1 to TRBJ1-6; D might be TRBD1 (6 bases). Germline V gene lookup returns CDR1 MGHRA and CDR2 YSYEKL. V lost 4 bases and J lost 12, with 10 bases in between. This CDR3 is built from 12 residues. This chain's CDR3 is CASSLTGLPLHF. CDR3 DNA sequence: TGCGCCAGCAGCCTAACAGGGTTACCCCTCCACTTT.

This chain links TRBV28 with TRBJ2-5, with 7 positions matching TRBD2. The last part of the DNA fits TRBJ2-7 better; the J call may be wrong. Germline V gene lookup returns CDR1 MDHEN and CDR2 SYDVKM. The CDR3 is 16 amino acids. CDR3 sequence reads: CASSLAPMTSHYEQYF. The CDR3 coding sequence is TGTGCCAGCAGTTTAGCCCCCATGACTAGCCACTACGAGCAGTACTTC.

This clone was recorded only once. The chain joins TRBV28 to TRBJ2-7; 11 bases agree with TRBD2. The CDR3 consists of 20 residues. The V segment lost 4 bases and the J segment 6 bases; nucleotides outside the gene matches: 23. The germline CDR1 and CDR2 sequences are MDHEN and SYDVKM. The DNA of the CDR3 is TGTGCCAGCAGTTCCCCCTCCTTAGCGGGAGGGCTCCGTGGGAGTTTCGAGCAGTACTTC. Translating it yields CASSSPSLAGGLRGSFEQYF.

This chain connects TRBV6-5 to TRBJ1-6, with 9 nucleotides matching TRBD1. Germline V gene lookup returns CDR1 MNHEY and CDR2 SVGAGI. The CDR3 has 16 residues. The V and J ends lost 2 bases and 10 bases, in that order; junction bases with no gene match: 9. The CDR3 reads CASSYRSGTGYSPLHF. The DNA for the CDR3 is TGTGCCAGCAGTTACCGGTCCGGGACAGGGTACTCACCCCTCCACTTT.

CDR3 amino acids: CASSFDRWAWDTQYF. DNA of the CDR3: TGTGCCAGCAGCTTTGACAGGTGGGCCTGGGATACGCAGTATTTT. The J gene is TRBJ2-3, the V gene TRBV11-2, with a weak D call TRBD1 (6 bases). Trimming removed 3 bases from V and 6 bases from J, with 16 bases in between. The CDR3 extends over 15 amino acids. Germline CDR1 is SGHAT and CDR2 is FQNNGV.

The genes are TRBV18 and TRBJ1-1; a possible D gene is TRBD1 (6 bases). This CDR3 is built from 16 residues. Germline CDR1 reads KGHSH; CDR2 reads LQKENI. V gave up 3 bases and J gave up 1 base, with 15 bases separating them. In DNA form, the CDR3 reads TGTGCCAGCTCACCGATTGTGGACAGACCGAACACTGAAGCTTTCTTT. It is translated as CASSPIVDRPNTEAFF.

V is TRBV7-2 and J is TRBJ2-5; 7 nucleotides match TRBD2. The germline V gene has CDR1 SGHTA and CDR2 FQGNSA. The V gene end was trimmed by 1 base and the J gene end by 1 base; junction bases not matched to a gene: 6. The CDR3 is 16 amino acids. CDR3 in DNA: TGTGCCAGCAGCTTAGTTGCGGGAGCGGGCCAAGAGACCCAGTACTTC. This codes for CASSLVAGAGQETQYF.

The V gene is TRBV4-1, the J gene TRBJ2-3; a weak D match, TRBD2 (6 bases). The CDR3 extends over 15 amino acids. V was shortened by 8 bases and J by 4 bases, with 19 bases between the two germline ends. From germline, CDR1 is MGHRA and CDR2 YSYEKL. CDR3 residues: CASSNPTSSADTQYF. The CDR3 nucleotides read TGCGCCAGCTCGAACCCGACTAGTAGCGCAGATACGCAGTATTTT.

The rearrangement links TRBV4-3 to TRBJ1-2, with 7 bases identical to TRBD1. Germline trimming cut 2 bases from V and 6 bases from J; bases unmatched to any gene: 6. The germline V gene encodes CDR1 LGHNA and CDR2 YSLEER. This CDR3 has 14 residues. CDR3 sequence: CASSQRDRVDGYTF. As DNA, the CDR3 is TGCGCCAGCAGCCAACGTGACAGGGTCGATGGCTACACCTTC.

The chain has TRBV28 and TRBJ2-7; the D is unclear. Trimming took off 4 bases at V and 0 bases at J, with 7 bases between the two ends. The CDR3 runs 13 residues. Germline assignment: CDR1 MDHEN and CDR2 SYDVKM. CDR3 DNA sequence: TGTGCCAGCAGTTCTCCTAGCTCCTACGAGCAGTACTTC. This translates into CASSSPSSYEQYF.

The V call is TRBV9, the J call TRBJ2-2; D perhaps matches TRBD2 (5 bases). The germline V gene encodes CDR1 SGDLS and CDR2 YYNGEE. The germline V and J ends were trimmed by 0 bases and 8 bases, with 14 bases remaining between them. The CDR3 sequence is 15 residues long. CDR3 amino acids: CASSVEGSPSGELFF. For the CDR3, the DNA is TGTGCCAGCAGCGTAGAAGGGAGCCCCAGTGGGGAGCTGTTTTTT.

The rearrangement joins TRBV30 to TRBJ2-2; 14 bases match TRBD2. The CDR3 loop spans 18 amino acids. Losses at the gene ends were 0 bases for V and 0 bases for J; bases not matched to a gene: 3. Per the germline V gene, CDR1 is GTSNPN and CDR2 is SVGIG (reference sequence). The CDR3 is CAWSVGLAGGANTGELFF. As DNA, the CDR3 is TGTGCCTGGAGTGTTGGACTAGCGGGGGGTGCGAACACCGGGGAGCTGTTTTTT.

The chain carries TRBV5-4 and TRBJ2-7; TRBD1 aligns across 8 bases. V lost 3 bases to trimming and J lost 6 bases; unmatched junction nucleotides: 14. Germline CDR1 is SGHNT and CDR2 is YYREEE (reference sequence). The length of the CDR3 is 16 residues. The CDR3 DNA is TGTGCCAGCAGCTCGGGGAGACAGGGGAACTATCGCGAGCAGTACTTC. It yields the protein CASSSGRQGNYREQYF. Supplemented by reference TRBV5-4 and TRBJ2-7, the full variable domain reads ETGVTQSPTHLIKTRGQQVTLRCSSQSGHNTVSWYQQALGQGPQFIFQYYREEENGRGNFPPRFSGLQFPNYSSELNVNALELDDSALYLCASSSGRQGNYREQYFGPGTRLTVT.

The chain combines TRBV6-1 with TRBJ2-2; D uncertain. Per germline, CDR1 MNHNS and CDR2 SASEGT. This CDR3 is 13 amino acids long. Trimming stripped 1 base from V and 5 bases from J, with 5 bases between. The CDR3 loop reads CASSEVTTGELFF. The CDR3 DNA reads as TGTGCCAGCAGTGAAGTAACAACCGGGGAGCTGTTTTTT.

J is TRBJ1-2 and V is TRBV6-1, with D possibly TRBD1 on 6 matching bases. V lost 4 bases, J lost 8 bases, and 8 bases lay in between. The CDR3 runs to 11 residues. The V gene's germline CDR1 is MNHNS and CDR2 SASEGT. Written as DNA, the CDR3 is TGTGCCAGCAGTGTTGGGGGCGGCTACACCTTC. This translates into CASSVGGGYTF.

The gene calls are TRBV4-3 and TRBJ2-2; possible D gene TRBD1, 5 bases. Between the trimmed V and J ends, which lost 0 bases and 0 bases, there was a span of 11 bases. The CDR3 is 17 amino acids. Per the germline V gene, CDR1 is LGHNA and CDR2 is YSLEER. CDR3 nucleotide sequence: TGCGCCAGCAGCCAAGATCGACGACAGACGAACACCGGGGAGCTGTTTTTT. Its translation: CASSQDRRQTNTGELFF.

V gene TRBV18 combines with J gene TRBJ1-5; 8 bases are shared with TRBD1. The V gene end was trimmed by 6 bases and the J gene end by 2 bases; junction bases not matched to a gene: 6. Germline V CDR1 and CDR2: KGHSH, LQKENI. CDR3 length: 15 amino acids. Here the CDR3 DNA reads TGTGCCAGCTCGAGACAGGGGAAAGGCAATCAGCCCCAGCATTTT. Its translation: CASSRQGKGNQPQHF.

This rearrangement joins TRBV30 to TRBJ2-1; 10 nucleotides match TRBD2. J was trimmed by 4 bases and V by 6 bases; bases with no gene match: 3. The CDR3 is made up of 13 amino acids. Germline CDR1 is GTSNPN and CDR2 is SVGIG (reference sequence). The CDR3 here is CACSSGSYNEQFF. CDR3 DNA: TGTGCCTGCTCTAGCGGGAGTTACAATGAGCAGTTCTTC. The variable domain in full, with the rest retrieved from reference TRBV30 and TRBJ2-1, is SQTIHQWPATLVQPVGSPLSLECTVEGTSNPNLYWYRQAAGRGLQLLFYSVGIGQISSEVPQNLSASRPQDRQFILSSKKLLLSDSGFYLCACSSGSYNEQFFGPGTRLTVL.

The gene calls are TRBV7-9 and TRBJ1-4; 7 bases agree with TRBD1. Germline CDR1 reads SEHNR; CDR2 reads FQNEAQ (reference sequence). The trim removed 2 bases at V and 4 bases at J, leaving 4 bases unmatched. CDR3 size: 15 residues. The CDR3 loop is CASSLLGQYNEKLFF. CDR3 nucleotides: TGTGCCAGCAGCTTATTGGGACAGTATAATGAAAAACTGTTTTTT.

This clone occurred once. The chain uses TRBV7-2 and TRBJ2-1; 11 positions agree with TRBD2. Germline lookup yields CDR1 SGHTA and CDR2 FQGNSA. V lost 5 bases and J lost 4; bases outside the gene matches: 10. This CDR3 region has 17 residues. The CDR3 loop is CASSTHIAGGQYNEQFF. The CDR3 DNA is TGTGCCAGCAGCACACATATAGCGGGGGGGCAATACAATGAGCAGTTCTTC.

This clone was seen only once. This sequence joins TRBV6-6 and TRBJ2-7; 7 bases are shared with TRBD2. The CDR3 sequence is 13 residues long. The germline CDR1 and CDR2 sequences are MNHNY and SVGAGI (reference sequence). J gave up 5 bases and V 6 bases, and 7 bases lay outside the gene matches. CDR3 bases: TGTGCCAGCAGGGGGGGGGAGTCCCACGAGCAGTACTTC. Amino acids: CASRGGESHEQYF.